This T cell receptor (beta chain) was profiled in a study of blood T cells in healthy people across ages. A J-beta primer mix and a sample-barcoded 5' primer were used in a second PCR of about 6 to 12 cycles. TCRdb redid the calling of the 5' RACE reads with MiXCR, one entry per CDR3 protein. The data show under 1 million distinct CDR3 sequences, with roughly 44% seen just once and approximately 20% held by the top ten. Trimming took 2 bases from V and 0 from J, leaving 8 bases between them. The CDR3 has 15 amino acids. This sequence was found in a man in his 60s in good health. The specimen was blood. The V gene is TRBV12-3 or TRBV12-4, the J gene TRBJ2-4; possibly TRBD2 for D (6 bases). The DNA for the CDR3 is TGTGCCAGCAGTTTATGGGGGGTAGCCAAAAACATTCAGTACTTC. This gives the protein CASSLWGVAKNIQYF.